The entry that follows covers one TCR beta chain sequence. CDR3 length equals 16 residues. The V gene's germline CDR1 is PRHDT and CDR2 FYEKMQ (reference sequence). Unmatched junction bases numbered 4, after V lost 2 bases and J lost 0 bases. The sample comes from a study of blood T cell repertoires in COVID-19. Study as a whole: COVID-19 samples from acute and convalescent phases originated in the United States, Italy and Spain. Sample material is recorded as cDNA or gDNA derived from T cells, B-cell-depleted T cells, or PBMCs.

Authors' processing steps: Estimation of nucleated cell counts relied on the amplification of reference gene primers. Only in-frame clones appear in the TCRdb table, and some are missing; sequencing was by immunoSEQ multiplex PCR. The DNA was the basis for D and trimming; V, J and clone size are from that table. The sample carries 250,000 to 350,000 clones, around 89% recorded once. The sequence came from a woman aged 60-75 years with acute or convalescent COVID-19. The V call is TRBV13, the J call TRBJ1-5; 7 nucleotides line up with TRBD1. The sample taken for sequencing was peripheral blood. CDR3 coding DNA: TGTGCCAGCAGCTTAAGGGGACAGTATAGCAATCAGCCCCAGCATTTT. Translated: CASSLRGQYSNQPQHF.